The clone carrying this T cell receptor (beta chain) was seen a few times. The antigen is not known. The data were obtained in a study of OX40 agonist ivuxolimab in advanced cancers. The wider study: Under the entry rules, prior anti-PD-1, anti-PD-L1 or anti-CTLA-4 therapy was allowed, and roughly 43% had some. Overall study findings and caveats: Mean expanded clone counts were higher in CD8+ than CD4+ T cells. Both blood CD4+ and CD8+ T cells showed clonal growth by week 6 at 0.1 to 3.0 mg/kg.

Germline assignment: CDR1 SGDLS and CDR2 YYNGEE. This CDR3 region has 15 residues. Losses at the gene ends were 4 bases for V and 2 bases for J; bases not matched to a gene: 4. Using immunoSEQ multiplex PCR, the repertoire was profiled, and TCRdb retains in-frame clones only, with some absent. The sample shows tens of thousands of clones, roughly nine tenths of them seen only once. This chain links TRBV9 with TRBJ1-4; 8 positions agree with TRBD1. This sequence originates from an adult with an advanced solid tumor such as melanoma, head and neck, liver or kidney cancer. This specimen was CD4+ or CD8+ T cells sorted from blood, taken in a trial of the OX40 agonist ivuxolimab. The CDR3 DNA reads TGTGCCAGCAGCCCACAGGGGGGCACTAATGAAAAACTGTTTTTT. As protein: CASSPQGGTNEKLFF.